The 20 T cell receptor beta chains reported below all come from one sample, sequenced in a study of T cell repertoires in cytomegalovirus infection. MiXCR, run by TCRdb on the reads, gives a single entry per CDR3 protein. The sample gives approximately 400,000 distinct CDR3 sequences, 30% to 40% of which show up once; approximately 14% is in the top ten. What was sequenced was PBMCs. These TCRs come from a human donor in good health (CMV status not recorded). Some clones in this sample may be carry-over from other donors' samples.

The rearrangement joins TRBV20-1 to TRBJ2-1; 8 bases map to TRBD2. Trimming took 5 bases from V and 7 from J; bases not matched to a gene: 13. The CDR3 extends over 15 amino acids. CDR1 and CDR2 (germline): DFQATT, SNEGSKA (reference sequence). The chain's CDR3 is CSAWGSAGGGNEQFF. Written as DNA, the CDR3 is TGCAGTGCTTGGGGGAGCGCGGGGGGAGGGAATGAGCAGTTCTTC.

This clonotype came up a few times. The J gene is TRBJ2-2, the V gene TRBV11-1, with TRBD1 identical over 9 bases. The ends lost 5 bases at V and 3 bases at J; junction bases unmatched: 4. The CDR3 contains 15 residues. CDR1 and CDR2 (germline): SGHAT, FQDESV (reference sequence). The CDR3 reads CASSHRGLDTGELFF. For the CDR3, the DNA is TGTGCCAGCAGCCACAGGGGGCTAGACACCGGGGAGCTGTTTTTT.

This clonotype was observed a handful of times. This sequence joins TRBV7-3 and TRBJ1-2; perhaps TRBD1 as D (5 bases). Trimming took off 5 bases at V and 5 bases at J, with 18 bases between the two ends. This CDR3 region has 15 residues. Germline CDR1 SGHTA, CDR2 FQGTGA. DNA for the CDR3: TGTGCCAGCAGCCCAGCCCCAGGGATGGGATATGGCTACACCTTC. Translated: CASSPAPGMGYGYTF. The whole variable domain, filled in from reference TRBV7-3 and TRBJ1-2, reads GAGVSQTPSNKVTEKGKYVELRCDPISGHTALYWYRQSLGQGPEFLIYFQGTGAADDSGLPNDRFFAVRPEGSVSTLKIQRTERGDSAVYLCASSPAPGMGYGYTFGSGTRLTVV.

This clonotype was seen a handful of times. CDR3 sequence: CSAAILRGKVTQYF. The DNA of the CDR3 is TGCAGTGCCGCGATCCTACGCGGAAAGGTTACGCAGTATTTT. This sequence joins TRBV20-1 and TRBJ2-3, with D unresolved. Germline lookup yields CDR1 DFQATT and CDR2 SNEGSKA (reference sequence). Trimming pared 6 bases from V and 8 bases from J, leaving 21 bases between. The CDR3 spans 14 residues.

The chain is built from TRBV4-1 and TRBJ2-3; the D is unclear. Germline-derived CDR1 and CDR2 are MGHRA and YSYEKL. This CDR3 is built from 14 residues. Between the trimmed V and J ends, which lost 2 bases and 2 bases, there was a span of 8 bases. The CDR3 is CASSQIQTTDTQYF. The CDR3 bases are TGCGCCAGCAGCCAAATCCAAACCACAGATACGCAGTATTTT.

The CDR3 here is CASSPGLHSGNTIYF. DNA of the CDR3: TGTGCCAGCAGCCCGGGACTCCACTCCGGAAACACCATATATTTT. The chain links TRBV6-5 to TRBJ1-3, with D perhaps matching TRBD1 (5 bases). V lost 6 bases to trimming and J lost 4 bases, with 16 bases between them. The germline V gene encodes CDR1 MNHEY and CDR2 SVGAGI. The CDR3 is 15 residues long.

This clonotype was recorded a few times. The chain links TRBV11-3 to TRBJ2-7; 7 bases are shared with TRBD1. The CDR3 runs 15 residues. V shed 5 bases, J shed 3 bases, and the junction held 10 bases outside the gene matches. Germline assignment: CDR1 SGHNT and CDR2 YENEEA. The CDR3, as DNA: TGTGCCAGCAGCCTCGCGACAGGGATGGGCTACGAGCAGTACTTC. Its protein product is CASSLATGMGYEQYF.

This clonotype has a count of ten or more. The chain employs TRBV7-2 and TRBJ2-3, with 7 positions matching TRBD1. From germline, CDR1 is SGHTA and CDR2 FQGNSA. V was clipped by 3 bases and J by 2 bases; unmatched bases: 5. This CDR3 spans 15 amino acids. The CDR3 nucleotides are TGTGCCAGCAGCTTGCGGACAGGATACACAGATACGCAGTATTTT. Its protein product is CASSLRTGYTDTQYF. The full variable domain, its missing parts supplied by reference TRBV7-2 and TRBJ2-3, is GAGVSQSPSNKVTEKGKDVELRCDPISGHTALYWYRQSLGQGLEFLIYFQGNSAPDKSGLPSDRFSAERTGGSVSTLTIQRTQQEDSAVYLCASSLRTGYTDTQYFGPGTRLTVL.

A few counts support this clonotype. The chain carries TRBV20-1 and TRBJ1-1; maybe TRBD1 (6 bases). Germline V gives CDR1 DFQATT, CDR2 SNEGSKA (reference sequence). CDR3 length equals 10 residues. The CDR3 DNA follows: TGCAGAATACAGGGAGGTGAAGCTTTCTTT. Translation: CRIQGGEAFF.

This clonotype was seen a few times. The rearrangement uses TRBV7-9 and TRBJ2-2; D gene ambiguous. The V gene lost 5 bases and the J gene lost 1 base, with 17 bases spanning the gap. Germline assignment: CDR1 SEHNR and CDR2 FQNEAQ (reference sequence). CDR3 size: 17 residues. CDR3 protein: CASSPLRTSGNTGELFF. The CDR3 region has the DNA TGTGCCAGCAGCCCCCTGCGCACCTCGGGGAACACCGGGGAGCTGTTTTTT. Full variable domain (remainder filled in from reference TRBV7-9 and TRBJ2-2): DTGVSQNPRHKITKRGQNVTFRCDPISEHNRLYWYRQTLGQGPEFLTYFQNEAQLEKSRLLSDRFSAERPKGSFSTLEIQRTEQGDSAMYLCASSPLRTSGNTGELFFGEGSRLTVL.

This chain links TRBV6-5 with TRBJ1-4; D unresolved. Germline loops: CDR1 MNHEY, CDR2 SVGAGI. There are 16 residues in the CDR3. The V end was cut by 4 bases, the J end by 1 base, with 13 bases between. CDR3 loop: CASSFGRARTNEKLFF. The CDR3, as DNA: TGTGCCAGCAGTTTCGGGAGGGCTCGAACTAATGAAAAACTGTTTTTT.

This clonotype was counted only a few times. The rearrangement links TRBV2 to TRBJ1-1; D remains ambiguous. The CDR3 has 13 residues. V was clipped by 7 bases and J by 4 bases, with 13 bases between them. The germline CDR1 and CDR2 sequences are SNHLY and FYNNEI. The CDR3 bases are TGTGCCAGCAAAACAGTTGGACGCACTGAAGCTTTCTTT. It yields the protein CASKTVGRTEAFF.

This clonotype was found a few times. J is TRBJ1-1 and V is TRBV24-1; D is ambiguous. Per the germline V gene, CDR1 is KGHDR and CDR2 is SFDVKD. The length of the CDR3 is 13 residues. V was pared by 2 bases and J by 2 bases, with 5 bases between. The DNA for the CDR3 is TGTGCCACCAGTGATTCGCTCAACACTGAAGCTTTCTTT. It codes for CATSDSLNTEAFF.

The chain recombines TRBV4-1 with TRBJ2-6, with no clear D. Trimming shortened V by 0 bases and J by 0 bases, and 9 bases separated the two germline ends. Germline V gene lookup returns CDR1 MGHRA and CDR2 YSYEKL. The CDR3 has 17 amino acids. The chain's CDR3 is CASSQDRGHSGANVLTF. DNA for the CDR3: TGCGCCAGCAGCCAAGATCGTGGGCACTCTGGGGCCAACGTCCTGACTTTC.

This clonotype was detected only once. The junction shows a germline mismatch at one end, possibly a read error. The J gene is TRBJ1-3, the V gene TRBV7-2, with TRBD1 matching over 7 bases. The CDR3 has 14 amino acids. CDR1 and CDR2 (germline): SGHTA, FQGNSA. Here the CDR3 DNA reads TGTGCCAGCAGCTCAGGGGGTTTCGGAAACACCATAAATTTT. It codes for CASSSGGFGNTINF.

This clonotype was seen a few times. This may come from a read error, since a much larger clone is one base off. This is likely a read error, given that the CDR3 carries no conserved phenylalanine or tryptophan at its end. The rearrangement uses TRBV11-2 and TRBJ2-7, with 9 bases lining up with TRBD1. The junction had 7 bases not matched to a gene; V was cut back by 4 bases and J by 3 bases. CDR3 length: 15 residues. Germline V gene lookup returns CDR1 SGHAT and CDR2 FQNNGV. The CDR3 DNA follows: TGTGCCAGCAGCTCCGTACAGGGGGCGAGCTACGAGCAGTACTTA. This encodes CASSSVQGASYEQYL.

This clonotype appeared a few times. V and J are TRBV12-5 and TRBJ2-2, with TRBD1 as a possible D gene (6 bases). CDR3 size: 18 residues. CDR1 is LGHNT and CDR2 is FRNRAP in the germline V gene. The ends were cut back, 0 bases at V and 2 bases at J, with 16 bases in the middle. The DNA for the CDR3 is TGTGCTAGTGGTTTGGTAAAGACAGGTCAGGTCAACACCGGGGAGCTGTTTTTT. It codes for CASGLVKTGQVNTGELFF.

Ten or more counts support this clonotype. The chain uses TRBV7-8 and TRBJ1-1; D is unresolved. The V and J ends lost 6 bases and 1 base respectively, with 15 bases between them. The CDR3 runs to 15 residues. Germline V gene lookup returns CDR1 SGHVS and CDR2 FQNEAQ. CDR3 nucleotides: TGTGCCAGCAGACCTCCAGTAGGGAAGAACACTGAAGCTTTCTTT. Residues: CASRPPVGKNTEAFF.

This clonotype has more than one count but fewer than ten. The V call is TRBV6-5, the J call TRBJ2-5, with D hard to call. Trimming took off 2 bases at V and 2 bases at J, with 9 bases between the two ends. There are 14 residues in the CDR3. Germline loops: CDR1 MNHEY, CDR2 SVGAGI. The CDR3: CASSYGPRQETQYF. The CDR3, as DNA: TGTGCCAGCAGTTACGGTCCGCGACAAGAGACCCAGTACTTC.

The chain employs TRBV5-1 and TRBJ2-7, with TRBD1 matching over 9 bases. The CDR3 spans 15 residues. V trimming: 4 bases; J trimming: 2 bases; junction bases outside the gene matches: 7. CDR1 SGHRS and CDR2 YFSETQ come from the germline V gene. Here the CDR3 DNA reads TGCGCCAGCAGCACCGGGACAGGGCCAGCCTACGAGCAGTACTTC. As protein: CASSTGTGPAYEQYF.